The subject of this entry is one T cell receptor (beta chain). The data originate from a study of blood T cell repertoires in COVID-19. Original data processing: Amplification with reference gene primers provided the estimates of nucleated cell counts. Some clones are missing from TCRdb's copy, which holds only in-frame ones; the method was immunoSEQ multiplex PCR. V and J calls and clone size come straight from that table; D and trimming were deduced from the DNA. The top ten hold roughly 0.56% of the sample, which has 170,000 or so clones, approximately 90% seen once. The CDR3 consists of 15 residues. The trim removed 3 bases at V and 4 bases at J, leaving 6 bases unmatched. The germline V gene has CDR1 LNHDA and CDR2 SQIVND (reference sequence).

The sequenced material came from peripheral blood. The chain employs TRBV19 and TRBJ1-2, with TRBD1 matching over 9 bases. This clonotype originated in a man aged 50 to 60 with acute or convalescent COVID-19. CDR3 residues: CASSITGTGSYGYTF. CDR3 DNA sequence: TGTGCCAGTAGTATTACCGGGACAGGGAGCTATGGCTACACCTTC.